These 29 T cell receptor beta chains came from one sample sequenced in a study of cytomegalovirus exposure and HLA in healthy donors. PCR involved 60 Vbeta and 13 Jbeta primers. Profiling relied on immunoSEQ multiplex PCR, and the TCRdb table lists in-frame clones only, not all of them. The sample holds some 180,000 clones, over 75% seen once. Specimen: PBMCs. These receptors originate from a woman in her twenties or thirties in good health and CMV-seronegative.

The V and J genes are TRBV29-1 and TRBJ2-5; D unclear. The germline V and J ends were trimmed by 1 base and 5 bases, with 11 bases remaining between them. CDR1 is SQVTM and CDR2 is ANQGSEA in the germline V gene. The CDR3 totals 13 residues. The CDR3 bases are TGCAGCGTTGAAGCCCAGAACAAGGAGACCCAGTACTTC. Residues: CSVEAQNKETQYF.

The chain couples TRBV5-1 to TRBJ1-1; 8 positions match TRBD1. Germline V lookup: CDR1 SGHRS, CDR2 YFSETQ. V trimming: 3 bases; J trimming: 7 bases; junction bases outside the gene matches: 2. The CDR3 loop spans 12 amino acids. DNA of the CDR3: TGCGCCAGCAGCTACGACAGGGGTGAAGCTTTCTTT. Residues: CASSYDRGEAFF.

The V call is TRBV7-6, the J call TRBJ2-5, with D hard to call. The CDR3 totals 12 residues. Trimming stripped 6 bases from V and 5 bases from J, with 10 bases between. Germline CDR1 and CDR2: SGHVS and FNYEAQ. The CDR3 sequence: CASSKIMETQYF. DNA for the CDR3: TGTGCCAGCAGTAAAATTATGGAGACCCAGTACTTC. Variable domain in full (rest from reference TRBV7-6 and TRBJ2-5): GAGVSQSPRYKVTKRGQDVALRCDPISGHVSLYWYRQALGQGPEFLTYFNYEAQQDKSGLPNDRFSAERPEGSISTLTIQRTEQRDSAMYRCASSKIMETQYFGPGTRLLVL.

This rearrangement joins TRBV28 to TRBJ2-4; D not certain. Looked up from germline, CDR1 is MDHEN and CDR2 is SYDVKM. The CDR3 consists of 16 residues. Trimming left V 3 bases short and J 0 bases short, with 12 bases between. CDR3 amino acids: CASSFRGTLAKNIQYF. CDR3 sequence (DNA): TGTGCCAGCAGTTTTCGCGGTACCCTAGCCAAAAACATTCAGTACTTC.

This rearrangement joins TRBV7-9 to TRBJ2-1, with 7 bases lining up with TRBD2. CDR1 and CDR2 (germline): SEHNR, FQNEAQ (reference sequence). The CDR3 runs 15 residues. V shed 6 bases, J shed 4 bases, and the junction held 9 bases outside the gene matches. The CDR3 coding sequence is TGTGCCAGCAGGTGGGAACTAGCGATATACAATGAGCAGTTCTTC. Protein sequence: CASRWELAIYNEQFF.

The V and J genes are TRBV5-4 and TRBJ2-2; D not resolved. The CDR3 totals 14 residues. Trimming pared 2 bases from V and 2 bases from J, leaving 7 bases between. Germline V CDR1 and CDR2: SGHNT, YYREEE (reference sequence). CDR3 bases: TGTGCCAGCAGCTTAACTATTAACACCGGGGAGCTGTTTTTT. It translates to CASSLTINTGELFF.

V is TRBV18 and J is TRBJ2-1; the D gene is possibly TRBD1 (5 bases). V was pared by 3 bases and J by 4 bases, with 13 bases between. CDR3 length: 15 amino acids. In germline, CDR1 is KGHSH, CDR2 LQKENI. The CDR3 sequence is CASSPSPGLYNEQFF. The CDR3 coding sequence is TGTGCCAGCTCACCCAGCCCAGGGTTGTACAATGAGCAGTTCTTC.

CDR3 nucleotides: TGCGCCAGCAGCTGGGGACTAGCCGCCGGGGAGCTGTTTTTT. This translates into CASSWGLAAGELFF. The chain couples TRBV5-1 to TRBJ2-2, with 9 bases matching TRBD2. Unmatched junction bases numbered 3, after V lost 3 bases and J lost 6 bases. Germline V gene sequence: CDR1 SGHRS, CDR2 YFSETQ. The CDR3 is 14 amino acids.

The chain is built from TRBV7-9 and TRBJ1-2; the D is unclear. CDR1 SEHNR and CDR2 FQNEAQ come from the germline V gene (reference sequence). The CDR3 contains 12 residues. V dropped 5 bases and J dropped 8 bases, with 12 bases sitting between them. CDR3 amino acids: CASSPPLRGYTF. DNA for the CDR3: TGTGCCAGCAGCCCCCCACTGAGGGGCTACACCTTC.

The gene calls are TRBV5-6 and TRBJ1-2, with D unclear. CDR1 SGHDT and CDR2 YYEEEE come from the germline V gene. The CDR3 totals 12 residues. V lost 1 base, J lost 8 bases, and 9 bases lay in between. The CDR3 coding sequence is TGTGCCAGCAGCTTGATTCCCGGGGGCTACACCTTC. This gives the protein CASSLIPGGYTF.

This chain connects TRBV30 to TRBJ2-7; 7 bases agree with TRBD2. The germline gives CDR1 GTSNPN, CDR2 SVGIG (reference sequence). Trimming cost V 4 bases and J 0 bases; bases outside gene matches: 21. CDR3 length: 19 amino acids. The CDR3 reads CAWKLVGQAGAGHSYEQYF. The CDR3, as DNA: TGTGCCTGGAAGCTCGTTGGCCAGGCGGGAGCGGGGCACTCCTACGAGCAGTACTTC.

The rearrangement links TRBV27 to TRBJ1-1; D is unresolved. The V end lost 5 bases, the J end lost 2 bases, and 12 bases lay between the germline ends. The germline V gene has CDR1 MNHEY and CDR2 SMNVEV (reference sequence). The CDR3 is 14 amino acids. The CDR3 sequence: CASSPRHANTEAFF. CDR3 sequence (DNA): TGTGCCAGCAGTCCGCGACACGCTAACACTGAAGCTTTCTTT.

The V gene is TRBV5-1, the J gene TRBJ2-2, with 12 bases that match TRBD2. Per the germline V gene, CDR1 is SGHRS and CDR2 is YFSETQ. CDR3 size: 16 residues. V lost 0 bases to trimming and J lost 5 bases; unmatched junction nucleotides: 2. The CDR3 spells CASSLGLAGATGELFF. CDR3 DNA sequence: TGCGCCAGCAGCTTGGGACTAGCGGGAGCAACCGGGGAGCTGTTTTTT.

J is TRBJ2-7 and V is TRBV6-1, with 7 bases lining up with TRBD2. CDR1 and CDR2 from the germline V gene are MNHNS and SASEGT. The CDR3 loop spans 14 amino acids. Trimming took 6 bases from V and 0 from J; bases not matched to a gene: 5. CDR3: CASRTTSVSYEQYF. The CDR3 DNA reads TGTGCCAGCAGGACCACTAGCGTCTCCTACGAGCAGTACTTC.

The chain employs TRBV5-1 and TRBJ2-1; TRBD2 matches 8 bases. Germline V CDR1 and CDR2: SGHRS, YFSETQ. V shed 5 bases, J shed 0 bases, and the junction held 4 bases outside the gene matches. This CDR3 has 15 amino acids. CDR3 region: CASRQSGGSYNEQFF. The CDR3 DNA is TGCGCCAGCAGACAGAGCGGGGGCTCCTACAATGAGCAGTTCTTC.

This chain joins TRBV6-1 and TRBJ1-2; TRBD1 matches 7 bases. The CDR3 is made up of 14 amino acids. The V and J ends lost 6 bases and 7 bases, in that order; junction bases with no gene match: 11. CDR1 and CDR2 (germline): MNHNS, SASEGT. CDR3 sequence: CASSESGGSFGYTF. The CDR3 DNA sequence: TGTGCCAGCAGCGAATCAGGGGGTAGTTTTGGCTACACCTTC.

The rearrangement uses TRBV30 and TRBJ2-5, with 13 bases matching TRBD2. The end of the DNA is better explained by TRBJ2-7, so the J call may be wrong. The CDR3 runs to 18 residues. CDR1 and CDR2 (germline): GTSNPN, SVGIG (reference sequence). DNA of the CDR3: TGTGCCTGGAGTCTAACTAGCGGGAGGGCCTTTGGTTTGTACGAGCAGTACTTC. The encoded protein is CAWSLTSGRAFGLYEQYF.

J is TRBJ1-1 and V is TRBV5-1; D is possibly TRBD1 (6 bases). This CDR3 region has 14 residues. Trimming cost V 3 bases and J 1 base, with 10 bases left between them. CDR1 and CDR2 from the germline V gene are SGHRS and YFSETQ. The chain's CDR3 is CASSSGHRNTEAFF. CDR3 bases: TGCGCCAGCAGCTCGGGACACCGGAACACTGAAGCTTTCTTT.

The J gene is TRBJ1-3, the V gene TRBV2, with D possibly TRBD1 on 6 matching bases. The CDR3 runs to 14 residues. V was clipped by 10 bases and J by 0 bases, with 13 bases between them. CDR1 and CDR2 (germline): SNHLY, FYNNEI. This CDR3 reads CAKTGTTSGNTIYF. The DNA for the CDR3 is TGTGCCAAAACCGGGACAACCTCTGGAAACACCATATATTTT.

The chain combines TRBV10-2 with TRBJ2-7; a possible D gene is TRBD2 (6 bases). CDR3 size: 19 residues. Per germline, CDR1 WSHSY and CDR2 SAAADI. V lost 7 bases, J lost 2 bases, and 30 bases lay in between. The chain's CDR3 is CASNPRGAPKGLLTYEQYF. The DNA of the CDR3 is TGCGCCAGCAACCCGAGAGGGGCCCCCAAGGGACTCCTTACCTACGAGCAGTACTTC.

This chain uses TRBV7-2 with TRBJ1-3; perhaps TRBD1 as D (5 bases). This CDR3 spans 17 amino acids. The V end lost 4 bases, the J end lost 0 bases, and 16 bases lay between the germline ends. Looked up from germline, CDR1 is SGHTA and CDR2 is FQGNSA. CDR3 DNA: TGTGCCAGCAGCTCGGGAGGGGCGCGAGGCTCTGGAAACACCATATATTTT. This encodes CASSSGGARGSGNTIYF.

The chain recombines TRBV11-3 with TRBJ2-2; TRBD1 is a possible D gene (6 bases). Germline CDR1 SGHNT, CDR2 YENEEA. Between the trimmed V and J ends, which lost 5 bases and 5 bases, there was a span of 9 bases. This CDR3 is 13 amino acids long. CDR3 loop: CASSQTGTGELFF. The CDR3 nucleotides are TGTGCCAGCAGCCAGACAGGAACCGGGGAGCTGTTTTTT.

The CDR3 region is CATSKVGGGSYNEQFF. The DNA of the CDR3 is TGTGCCACCAGCAAGGTTGGGGGGGGATCCTACAATGAGCAGTTCTTC. The genes are TRBV15 and TRBJ2-1; 7 positions agree with TRBD2. J was trimmed by 1 base and V by 4 bases; bases with no gene match: 7. Germline V gene sequence: CDR1 LNHNV, CDR2 YYDKDF (reference sequence). The CDR3 loop spans 16 amino acids.

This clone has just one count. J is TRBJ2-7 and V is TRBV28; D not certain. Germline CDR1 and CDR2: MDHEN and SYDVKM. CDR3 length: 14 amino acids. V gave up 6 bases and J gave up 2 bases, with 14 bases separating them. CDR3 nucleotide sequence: TGTGCCAGCAGCTCCCCACTAAACACCTACGAGCAGTACTTC. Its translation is CASSSPLNTYEQYF.

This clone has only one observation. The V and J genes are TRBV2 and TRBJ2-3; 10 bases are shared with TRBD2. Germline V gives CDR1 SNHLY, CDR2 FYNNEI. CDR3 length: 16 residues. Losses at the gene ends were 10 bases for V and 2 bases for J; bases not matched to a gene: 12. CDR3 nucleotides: TGTGCCACGGAGGAGAGTAGCGGGGGGACCACAGATACGCAGTATTTT. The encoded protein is CATEESSGGTTDTQYF.

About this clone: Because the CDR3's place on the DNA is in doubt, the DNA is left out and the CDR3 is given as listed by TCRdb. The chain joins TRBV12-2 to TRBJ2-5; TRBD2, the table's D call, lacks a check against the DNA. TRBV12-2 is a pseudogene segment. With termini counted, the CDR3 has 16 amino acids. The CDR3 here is CASRLVASGSQETQYF.

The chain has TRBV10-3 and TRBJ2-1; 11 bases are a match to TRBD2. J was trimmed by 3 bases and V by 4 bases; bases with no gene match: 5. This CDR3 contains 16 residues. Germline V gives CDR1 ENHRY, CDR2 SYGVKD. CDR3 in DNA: TGTGCCATCAGTGGAGCCGGGACTAGCGGCTACAATGAGCAGTTCTTC. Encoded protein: CAISGAGTSGYNEQFF.

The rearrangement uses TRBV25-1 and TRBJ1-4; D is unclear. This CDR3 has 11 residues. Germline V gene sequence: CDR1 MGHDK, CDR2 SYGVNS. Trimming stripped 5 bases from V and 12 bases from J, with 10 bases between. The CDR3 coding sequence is TGTGCCAGCAGTTTGCGTGTGGAACTGTTTTTT. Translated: CASSLRVELFF.

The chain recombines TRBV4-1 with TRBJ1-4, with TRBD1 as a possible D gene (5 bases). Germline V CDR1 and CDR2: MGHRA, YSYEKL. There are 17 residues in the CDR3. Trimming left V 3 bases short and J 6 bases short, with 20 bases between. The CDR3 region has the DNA TGCGCCAGCAGCCAGGAGGGATCAGGGTGGCGGGATGAAAAACTGTTTTTT. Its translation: CASSQEGSGWRDEKLFF.